These T cell receptor beta chains were read from a single sample in a study of T cell responses to AZD1222 COVID-19 vaccine. Only in-frame clones appear in the TCRdb table, and some are missing; sequencing was by immunoSEQ multiplex PCR. This sample has 150,000 or so clones; 90% to 95% occur once, and the top ten carry more than 1.4%. This material consisted of peripheral blood, taken on day 0 of AZD1222 vaccination. Source of these receptors: an adult in good health. Each CDR3 is given with its conserved first and last residue. D genes are given only for firm matches. The size entry is marked missing in some rows and otherwise reads once, few, many or a size class.

J gene	D gene	V gene	clone size	CDR3 DNA	CDR3 protein
TRBJ2-7	TRBD2	TRBV19	NA	TGTGCCAGTAGTACGGGACTAGCGGAAACCTACGAGCAGTACTTC	CASSTGLAETYEQYF
TRBJ2-5	TRBD2	TRBV10-1	NA	TGCGCCAGTCACTACCTGCCGGGACTAGCGGGAGCCAACCAAGAGACCCAGTACTTC	CASHYLPGLAGANQETQYF
TRBJ2-7	NA	TRBV7-9	NA	TGTGCCAGCAGCGCTGTCCGGTCCCACGAGCAGTACTTC	CASSAVRSHEQYF
TRBJ2-3	TRBD2	TRBV19	NA	TGTGCCAGTAGTCTCCTCCCGGGGGGGGGCACAGATACGCAGTATTTT	CASSLLPGGGTDTQYF
TRBJ2-7	NA	TRBV9	NA	TGTGCCAGCAGCGGAGGCTTTGGGGGATTCTCTTACGAGCAGTACTTC	CASSGGFGGFSYEQYF
TRBJ1-5	NA	TRBV19	NA	TGTGCCAGTAGTAAGGGCGACAGCCTCGGCATGCAGCCCCAGCATTTT	CASSKGDSLGMQPQHF
TRBJ2-5	TRBD2	TRBV13	once	TGTGCCAGCAGCTTATTTCGGATGGGGACTAGCGGGAGAAAAGAGACCCAGTACTTC	CASSLFRMGTSGRKETQYF
TRBJ2-7	TRBD2	TRBV18	NA	TGTGCCAGCTCCGCTCTTGATTCCGGGACTAGCGGGGTAAGATACGAGCAGTACTTC	CASSALDSGTSGVRYEQYF
TRBJ1-5	TRBD1	TRBV13	once	TGTGCCAGCAGTTCCGGGACAGGGGGAAATAGCAATCAGCCCCAGCATTTT	CASSSGTGGNSNQPQHF
TRBJ1-1	TRBD1	TRBV18	NA	TGTGCCAGCTCACAAGACAGGGTGAACACTGAAGCTTTCTTT	CASSQDRVNTEAFF
TRBJ1-1	NA	TRBV5-1	NA	TGCGCCAGCAGCCTCCTCCCCAGGACAGCAGACACTGAAGCTTTCTTT	CASSLLPRTADTEAFF
TRBJ1-4	TRBD1	TRBV28	NA	TGTGCCAGCAGTTTGGGGGGACAGCCTCTAAGGGCTAATGAAAAACTGTTTTTT	CASSLGGQPLRANEKLFF
TRBJ1-5	NA	TRBV7-8	NA	TGTGCCAGCAGCTTATCGACAGGTCATCAGCCCCAGCATTTT	CASSLSTGHQPQHF
TRBJ2-1	TRBD2	TRBV24-1	NA	TGTGCCACCAGTGATTTCACGGGCGGGAGCTCCTACAATGAGCAGTTCTTC	CATSDFTGGSSYNEQFF
TRBJ1-2	NA	TRBV7-3	few	TGTGCCAGCAGCTTATTTCGGGGTTCCGACTATGGCTACACCTTC	CASSLFRGSDYGYTF
TRBJ2-1	NA	TRBV19	NA	TGTGCCAGTAGTCCCCGGGGAGCGAGCTCCTACAATGAGCAGTTCTTC	CASSPRGASSYNEQFF
TRBJ2-7	TRBD2	TRBV5-6	NA	TGTGCCAGCAGTTCCCGGACTAGCGGGAGAAACAACGAGCAGTACTTC	CASSSRTSGRNNEQYF
TRBJ1-1	TRBD1	TRBV28	NA	TGTGCCAGCAGATTTATTGACAGGGTGAACACTGAAGCTTTCTTT	CASRFIDRVNTEAFF
TRBJ1-6	NA	TRBV7-2	NA	TGTGCCAGCAGCCAAAGGGGGGGCCGGGATTCACCCCTCCACTTT	CASSQRGGRDSPLHF
TRBJ2-7	NA	TRBV6-5	NA	TGTGCCAGCGCCAAGGCACTCGATTACGAGCAGTACTTC	CASAKALDYEQYF
TRBJ2-1	NA	TRBV11-2	NA	TGTGCCAGCAGCCGCCTAAGTGCGGGCATAACCAATGAGCAGTTCTTC	CASSRLSAGITNEQFF
TRBJ2-2	TRBD1	TRBV4-3	once	TGCGCCAGCAGCCCTAAAGACAGGGCCCTGTGGGGGGAGCTGTTTTTT	CASSPKDRALWGELFF
TRBJ1-4	TRBD1	TRBV5-1	NA	TGCGCCAGCAGACCATCCGGGACAGACGAAAAACTGTTTTTT	CASRPSGTDEKLFF
TRBJ2-2	NA	TRBV6-6	NA	TGTGCCAGCAGTCTCATAGATGGATGGCTGAACACCGGGGAGCTGTTTTTT	CASSLIDGWLNTGELFF
TRBJ2-5	NA	TRBV7-2	NA	TGTGCCAGCAGCTTCCGCCGGAAAGAGACCCAGTACTTC	CASSFRRKETQYF
TRBJ2-5	NA	TRBV6-5	NA	TGTGCCAGCAGTTATCCCCCTGTGGAGACCCAGTACTTC	CASSYPPVETQYF
TRBJ2-7	TRBD1	TRBV4-2	NA	TGTGCCAGCAGCCAAGACCACGACAGGGAGTGGTACGAGCAGTACTTC	CASSQDHDREWYEQYF
TRBJ2-7	TRBD2	TRBV7-9	medium-sized	TGTGCCAGCAGCAGCGGACTAGCGGGGGGCCATACCTCCTACGAGCAGTACTTC	CASSSGLAGGHTSYEQYF
TRBJ2-7	TRBD1	TRBV19	NA	TGTGCCAGTAGTTCTTGGGGACAGGGGGACGACGAGCAGTACTTC	CASSSWGQGDDEQYF
TRBJ1-2	NA	TRBV4-3	NA	TGCGCCAGCAGCCAAGGGACCCTTAAGACAGCCGCTCTCACCTTC	CASSQGTLKTAALTF
TRBJ1-2	NA	TRBV28	NA	TGTGCCAGCACATACCCGACAGGAAAATACACCTTC	CASTYPTGKYTF
TRBJ1-2	TRBD1	TRBV10-3	NA	TGTGCCATCAGTGAGCCCGGGACAGGGAGATACGGCTACACCTTC	CAISEPGTGRYGYTF
TRBJ2-7	TRBD1	TRBV7-2	once	TGTGCCAGCAGCCGCTCGAGACAGGGAGAAGGCTACGAGCAGTACTTC	CASSRSRQGEGYEQYF
TRBJ1-6	TRBD1	TRBV5-1	NA	TGCGCCAGCAGCTTGGGGACAGGGGGCAACCCCACGTGGAATTCACCCCTCCACTTT	CASSLGTGGNPTWNSPLHF
TRBJ1-1	NA	TRBV6-5	once	TGTGCCGGAACCGAGACGCTGGGTACTGAAGCTTTCTTT	CAGTETLGTEAFF
TRBJ2-7	NA	TRBV5-5	NA	TGTGCCAGCAGCTTGGTGGGACTCTACGAGCAGTACTTC	CASSLVGLYEQYF
TRBJ1-1	NA	TRBV2	NA	TGTGCCAGCGGGGGACCCGCCCGGCCAGCTTTCTTT	CASGGPARPAFF
TRBJ1-5	NA	TRBV7-2	NA	TGTGCCAGCAGCTTAGCCCCTTTAGCGGTAGGGGGGCCGAATCAGCCCCAGCATTTT	CASSLAPLAVGGPNQPQHF
TRBJ1-1	NA	TRBV11-2	NA	TGTGCCAGCAGCTCAGGGACCTTAATCGGCACTGAAGCTTTCTTT	CASSSGTLIGTEAFF
TRBJ2-1	NA	TRBV7-2	NA	TGTGCCAGCAGCCAAGGGCTCGGACAGTTTACTGATGAGCAGTTCTTC	CASSQGLGQFTDEQFF
TRBJ1-5	TRBD1	TRBV6-2/TRBV6-3	NA	TGTGCCAGCAGCTCCGACAGGGATCAGCCCCAGCATTTT	CASSSDRDQPQHF
TRBJ2-2	NA	TRBV6-4	NA	TGTGCCAGCAGTGACTCGATTTTGGGGGACACCGGGGAGCTGTTTTTT	CASSDSILGDTGELFF
TRBJ2-7	NA	TRBV7-8	NA	TGTGCCAGCAGCTTAGGAAGAGGGAACTACGAGCAGTACTTC	CASSLGRGNYEQYF